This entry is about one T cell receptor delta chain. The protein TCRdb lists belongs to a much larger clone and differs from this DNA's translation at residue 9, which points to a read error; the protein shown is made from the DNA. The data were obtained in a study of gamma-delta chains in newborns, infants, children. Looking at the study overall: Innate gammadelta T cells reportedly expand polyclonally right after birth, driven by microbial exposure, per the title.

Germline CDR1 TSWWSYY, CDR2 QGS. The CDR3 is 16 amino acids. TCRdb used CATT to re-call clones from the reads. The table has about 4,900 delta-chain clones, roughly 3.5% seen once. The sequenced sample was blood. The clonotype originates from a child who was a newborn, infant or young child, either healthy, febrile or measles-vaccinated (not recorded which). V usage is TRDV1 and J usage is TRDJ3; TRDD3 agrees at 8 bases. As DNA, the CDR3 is TGTGCTCTTGGGGGGGGATACTCCCGGGACACCCGACAGATGTTTTTC. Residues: CALGGGYSRDTRQMFF.